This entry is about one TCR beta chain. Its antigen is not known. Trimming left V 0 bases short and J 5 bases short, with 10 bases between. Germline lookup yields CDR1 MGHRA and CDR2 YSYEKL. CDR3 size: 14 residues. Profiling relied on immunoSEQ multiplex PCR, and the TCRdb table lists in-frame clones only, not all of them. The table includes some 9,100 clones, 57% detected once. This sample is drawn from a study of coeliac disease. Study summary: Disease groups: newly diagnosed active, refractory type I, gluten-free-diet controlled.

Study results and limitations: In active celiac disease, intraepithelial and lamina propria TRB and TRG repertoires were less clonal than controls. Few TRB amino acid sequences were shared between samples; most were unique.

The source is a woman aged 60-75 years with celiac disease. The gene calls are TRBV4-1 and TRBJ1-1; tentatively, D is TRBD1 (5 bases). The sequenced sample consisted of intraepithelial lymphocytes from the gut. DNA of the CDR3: TGCGCCAGCAGCCAAGAATTCGGGGGAACTGAAGCTTTCTTT. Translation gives CASSQEFGGTEAFF.